These T cell receptor beta chains were read from a single sample in a study of graft-versus-host responses after intestinal transplantation. Their antigens are not known. The assay was immunoSEQ multiplex PCR, and TCRdb's table has in-frame clones only and misses some. The data show roughly 110,000 clones, with about 91% seen just once and about 0.7% held by the top ten. Specimen: unstimulated CD4+ T cells sorted from spleen or lymph node cells, collected before transplant. The receptors here all came from a human donor who was the organ donor for an intestinal transplant. CDR3s include the opening cysteine and the closing phenylalanine or tryptophan. Fields, in order: clone size, D gene, V gene, J gene, CDR3 DNA, CDR3 protein. D genes are given only for firm matches. Size is omitted from some rows. Given values are once, few, many or a class for expanded clones.

>NA|NA|TRBV6-4|TRBJ1-2
TGTGCCAGCAGACGCTCATGGGACACCTTTGGCTACACCTTC
CASRRSWDTFGYTF
>NA|NA|TRBV11-2|TRBJ1-2
TGTGCCAGCCTGACACCGGAGGGCTACACCTTC
CASLTPEGYTF
>NA|NA|TRBV2|TRBJ1-1
TGTGCCAGCAGTGAGACTACTCCGGACACTGAAGCTTTCTTT
CASSETTPDTEAFF
>once|TRBD1|TRBV7-9|TRBJ2-7
TGTGCCAGCAGCCGTGGGACAGGGAGTTACGAGCAGTACTTC
CASSRGTGSYEQYF
>once|TRBD2|TRBV5-1|TRBJ2-7
TGCGCCAGCAGCTTTAAGACTAGCGGGGGCTACGAGCAGTACTTC
CASSFKTSGGYEQYF
>NA|TRBD2|TRBV7-9|TRBJ2-1
TGTGCCAGCAGCTTAAAGTCTGGCGGGAGTGTGTTCAATGAGCAGTTCTTC
CASSLKSGGSVFNEQFF
>NA|NA|TRBV18|TRBJ2-5
TGTGCCAGCTCGGCGGGCTTGCAAGAGACCCAGTACTTC
CASSAGLQETQYF
>NA|TRBD1|TRBV6-5|TRBJ1-5
TGTGCCAGCAGTGTGGGGACAGGCCTTAATCAGCCCCAGCATTTT
CASSVGTGLNQPQHF
>NA|TRBD1|TRBV5-6|TRBJ1-2
TGTGCCAGCAGCTGGGACAGGAGGGGCTACACCTTC
CASSWDRRGYTF
>NA|NA|TRBV13|TRBJ1-2
TGTGCCAGCAGCTTAGGGGACAGAGACAATGGCTACACCTTC
CASSLGDRDNGYTF
>NA|NA|TRBV6-6|TRBJ1-5
TGTGCCAGCAGCCTCCGGGGGGCGCGTCAGCCCCAGCATTTT
CASSLRGARQPQHF
>NA|NA|TRBV10-2|TRBJ1-5
TGCGCCAGCAGGGACGGGGGACTCAATCAGCCCCAGCATTTT
CASRDGGLNQPQHF
>NA|NA|TRBV4-1|TRBJ1-6
TGCGCCAGCAGCGTCGACAGGAGGAACTCACCCCTCCACTTT
CASSVDRRNSPLHF
>NA|NA|TRBV7-9|TRBJ1-1
TGTGCCAGCAGCTCCCGACTGGGCACTGAAGCTTTCTTT
CASSSRLGTEAFF
>once|TRBD1|TRBV4-3|TRBJ2-7
TGCGCCAGCAGCCTCGGGACAGGGCGCCACGAGCAGTACTTC
CASSLGTGRHEQYF
>NA|NA|TRBV7-3|TRBJ2-3
TGTGCCAGCAGCGCCGGCACAGATACGCAGTATTTT
CASSAGTDTQYF
>once|NA|TRBV11-2|TRBJ1-1
TGTGCCAGCAGCTTTACGTCAGGGAGTACTGAAGCTTTCTTT
CASSFTSGSTEAFF
>NA|NA|TRBV7-2|TRBJ2-5
TGTGCCAGCAGCCACGACTCCCAAGAGACCCAGTACTTC
CASSHDSQETQYF
>NA|TRBD2|TRBV7-3|TRBJ2-1
TGTGCCAGCAGCTTTGCGGGAGCTAATGAGCAGTTCTTC
CASSFAGANEQFF
>NA|NA|TRBV2|TRBJ2-5
TGTGCCAGCAACATTGGGGGTCCCCAAGAGACCCAGTACTTC
CASNIGGPQETQYF
>NA|NA|TRBV6-1|TRBJ1-4
TGTGCCAGCAGTGAAGCGCTTCCTGGGAAGATTAATGAAAAACTGTTTTTT
CASSEALPGKINEKLFF
>NA|NA|TRBV11-2|TRBJ1-5
TGTGCCAGCAGCTTGGGGGGGGCAAGCAATCAGCCCCAGCATTTT
CASSLGGASNQPQHF
>once|NA|TRBV7-8|TRBJ2-1
TGTGCCAGCAGCGATCTAGGCGGGAATAAGCAGTTCTTC
CASSDLGGNKQFF
>NA|TRBD1|TRBV7-2|TRBJ1-1
TGTGCCAGCAGCCGGGACAGGGATGCTAACACTGAAGCTTTCTTT
CASSRDRDANTEAFF
>NA|NA|TRBV2|TRBJ1-2
TGTGCCAGCAGTGAATACGGGGCTAACTATGGCTACACCTTC
CASSEYGANYGYTF
>NA|NA|TRBV6-5|TRBJ1-1
TGTGCCAGCAGTTACATGGGGGACACTGAAGCTTTCTTT
CASSYMGDTEAFF
>NA|TRBD1|TRBV27|TRBJ1-1
TGTGCCAGCAGTTCCAGACAGGGGTTGGACACTGAAGCTTTCTTT
CASSSRQGLDTEAFF
>once|NA|TRBV5-1|TRBJ1-1
TGCGCCAGCAGCTTGGTTTACAGTATGAACACTGAAGCTTTCTTT
CASSLVYSMNTEAFF
>NA|TRBD1|TRBV5-1|TRBJ2-2
TGCGCCAGCAGCCGAACAGGGGACACCGGGGAGCTGTTTTTT
CASSRTGDTGELFF
>NA|TRBD1|TRBV4-2|TRBJ2-7
TGTGCCAGCAGCCAAGGGGACAGGGGCAACGAGCAGTACTTC
CASSQGDRGNEQYF
>once|NA|TRBV7-9|TRBJ1-1
TGTGCCAGCAGCTTAGCGGGGGCGCGGAACACTGAAGCTTTCTTT
CASSLAGARNTEAFF
>once|NA|TRBV7-9|TRBJ1-6
TGTGCCAGCAGCTCCTTGGGGACCGGCAATTCACCCCTCCACTTT
CASSSLGTGNSPLHF
>NA|NA|TRBV28|TRBJ1-3
TGTGCCAGCAGTTTAGACGGATGGAGCTCTGGAAACACCATATATTTT
CASSLDGWSSGNTIYF
>medium-sized|TRBD1|TRBV5-1|TRBJ2-7
TGCGCCAGCAGCTTACCGGGACAGCGCGAGCAGTACTTC
CASSLPGQREQYF
>NA|TRBD1|TRBV5-1|TRBJ2-7
TGCGCCAGCAGAGGGGGCCCCAGCTCCTACGAGCAGTACTTC
CASRGGPSSYEQYF
>NA|NA|TRBV2|TRBJ2-1
TGTGCCAGCAGTGAGGCCGAACAGTTCTTC
CASSEAEQFF
>NA|NA|TRBV10-2|TRBJ1-2
TGCGCCACCGGGAACTGGCTTGATGGCTACACCTTC
CATGNWLDGYTF
>NA|TRBD1|TRBV30|TRBJ1-6
TGTGCCATGGAGGGGGGGACAGCTCTTCTCCTCTATAATTCACCCCTCCACTTT
CAMEGGTALLLYNSPLHF
>NA|TRBD2|TRBV7-3|TRBJ2-2
TGTGCCAGCAGCCTCCCAACGGGGGGGCATGGGGAGCTGTTTTTT
CASSLPTGGHGELFF
>once|TRBD1|TRBV5-6|TRBJ1-3
TGTGCCAGCAGCTACAACAGGGGGCTGAGTGGAAACACCATATATTTT
CASSYNRGLSGNTIYF
>once|NA|TRBV12-5|TRBJ1-5
TGTGCTAGTGGTTTGGTACCCCTTGGACAGAAACGACCTCAGCCCCAGCATTTT
CASGLVPLGQKRPQPQHF
>once|NA|TRBV2|TRBJ1-1
TGTGCCAGCAGTGGGTACACTGAAGCTTTCTTT
CASSGYTEAFF
>NA|NA|TRBV2|TRBJ1-5
TGTGCCAGCAGGGCCTCAGGGCGGGCGAGCAATCAGCCCCAGCATTTT
CASRASGRASNQPQHF
>NA|NA|TRBV4-1|TRBJ2-7
TGCGCCAGCCCCATTTTCCTCCGCGCCTACTCCTACGAGCAGTACTTC
CASPIFLRAYSYEQYF
>NA|NA|TRBV10-1|TRBJ2-5
TGCGCCAGCAGTGAGGGGTCCGGGATTCTCGGGGAGACCCAGTACTTC
CASSEGSGILGETQYF
>NA|NA|TRBV15|TRBJ2-5
TGTGCCACCAGCAGAGAGGATCTTAAGGAGACCCAGTACTTC
CATSREDLKETQYF
>NA|NA|TRBV29-1|TRBJ2-3
TGCAGCGTCCCTCCTCGGGGAACAGATACGCAGTATTTT
CSVPPRGTDTQYF
>NA|TRBD1|TRBV6-9|TRBJ1-5
TGTGCCAGCAGTCGACAGGGGCCCAATCAGCCCCAGCATTTT
CASSRQGPNQPQHF
>NA|TRBD1|TRBV18|TRBJ1-2
TGTGCCAGCTCACCACGGGACAGGGGCTACACCTTC
CASSPRDRGYTF
>once|NA|TRBV5-4|TRBJ1-1
TGTGCCAGCAGCCCGGGGGGATCCAGACGAAACACTGAAGCTTTCTTT
CASSPGGSRRNTEAFF